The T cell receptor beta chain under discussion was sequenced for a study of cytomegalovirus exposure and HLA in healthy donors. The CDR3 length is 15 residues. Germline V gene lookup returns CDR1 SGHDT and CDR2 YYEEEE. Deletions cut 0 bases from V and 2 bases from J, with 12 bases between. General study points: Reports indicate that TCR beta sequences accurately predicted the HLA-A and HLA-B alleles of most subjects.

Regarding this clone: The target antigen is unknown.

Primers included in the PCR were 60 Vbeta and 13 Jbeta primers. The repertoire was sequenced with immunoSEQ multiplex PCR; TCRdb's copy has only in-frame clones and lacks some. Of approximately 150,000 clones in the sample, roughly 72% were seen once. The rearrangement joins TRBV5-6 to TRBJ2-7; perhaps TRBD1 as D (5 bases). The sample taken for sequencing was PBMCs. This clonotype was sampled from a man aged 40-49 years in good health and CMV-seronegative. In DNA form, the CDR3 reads TGTGCCAGCAGCTTGGCTGCAGGGATTGCCTACGAGCAGTACTTC. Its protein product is CASSLAAGIAYEQYF.